This T cell receptor beta chain was captured in a study of CD8 T cells in ankylosing spondylitis. CDR1 SEHNR and CDR2 FQNEAQ come from the germline V gene (reference sequence). The CDR3 covers 16 residues. Via MiXCR, TCRdb re-called the 5' RACE reads, giving one row per CDR3 protein. The repertoire consists of about 130,000 distinct CDR3 sequences, with approximately 9.7% occurring once and the leading ten covering approximately 3.6%. This clonotype has only a few counts. One end of the junction does not line up with germline, which may come from a read error. The chain is built from TRBV7-9 and TRBJ2-6; TRBD1 is a possible D gene (5 bases). This sequence originates from a male donor with ankylosing spondylitis or in good health (not recorded which). The sequencing input was blood, either unsorted or a sorted T cell fraction (not recorded which). CDR3 protein: CASSLLMLSGANGLTF. The CDR3 DNA is TGTGCCAGCAGCTTGTTAATGCTCTCTGGGGCCAACGGCCTGACTTTC.